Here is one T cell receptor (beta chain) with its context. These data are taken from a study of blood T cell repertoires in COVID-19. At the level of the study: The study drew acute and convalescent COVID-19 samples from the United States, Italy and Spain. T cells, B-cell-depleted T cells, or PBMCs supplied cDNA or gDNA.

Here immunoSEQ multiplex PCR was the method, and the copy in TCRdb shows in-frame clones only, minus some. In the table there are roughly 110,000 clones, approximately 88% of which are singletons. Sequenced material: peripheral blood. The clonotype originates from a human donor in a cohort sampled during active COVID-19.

The CDR3 sequence: CASSVSGFLSGNTIYF. The CDR3 DNA reads TGTGCCAGCAGCGTCTCAGGTTTCCTCTCTGGAAACACCATATATTTT. The chain recombines TRBV9 with TRBJ1-3, with no clear D. The germline CDR1 and CDR2 sequences are SGDLS and YYNGEE. The CDR3 has 16 amino acids. The ends were cut back, 2 bases at V and 0 bases at J, with 12 bases in the middle. Combining the CDR3 with reference TRBV9 and TRBJ1-3 gives the whole variable domain DSGVTQTPKHLITATGQRVTLRCSPRSGDLSVYWYQQSLDQGLQFLIQYYNGEERAKGNILERFSAQQFPDLHSELNLSSLELGDSALYFCASSVSGFLSGNTIYFGEGSWLTVV.